A selection of T cell receptor beta chains follows, all from one sample in a study of post-analysis software for immune sequencing data. TCRdb analysed the PCR reads with MiXCR anew, one entry per CDR3 protein. The profile shows about 770,000 distinct CDR3 sequences, about half of them singletons. Sequencing input: blood. These receptors came from a girl between 5 and 17 years old with multiple sclerosis. CDR3s include the opening cysteine and the closing phenylalanine or tryptophan. The D gene is left open where the match is weak. Only part of the rows carry a size: once, few, many, or a class if the clone is expanded.

j_call clone_size d_call v_call cdr3_length cdr3_aa cdr3_nt
TRBJ1-2 - - TRBV24-1 13 CATSDVGNYGYTF TGTGCCACCAGTGATGTGGGGAACTATGGCTACACCTTC
TRBJ2-5 few - TRBV9 14 CASSGSLGRETQYF TGTGCCAGCTCCGGGAGCTTAGGGCGGGAGACCCAGTACTTC
TRBJ2-1 - TRBD1 TRBV3-1 13 CASRPRTGNEQFF TGTGCCAGCAGGCCCCGGACAGGGAATGAGCAGTTCTTC
TRBJ2-5 - - TRBV2 14 CASTRGSGQETQYF TGTGCCAGCACCAGGGGTAGCGGCCAAGAGACCCAGTACTTC
TRBJ1-1 - TRBD1 TRBV5-1 16 CASSFGQGKPPIEAFF TGCGCCAGCAGCTTCGGACAGGGAAAGCCCCCAATTGAAGCTTTCTTT
TRBJ2-7 - TRBD2 TRBV7-2 14 CASRNGGLAHEQYF TGTGCCAGCAGGAATGGGGGACTAGCCCACGAGCAGTACTTC
TRBJ2-5 once - TRBV3-1 15 CASSHRDVPNEAQYF TGTGCCAGCAGCCACCGGGACGTACCCAATGAGGCCCAGTACTTC
TRBJ2-1 - TRBD2 TRBV9 17 CASSVDSWLAGDNEQFF TGTGCCAGCAGCGTAGATTCCTGGCTAGCGGGAGATAATGAGCAGTTCTTC
TRBJ1-1 - - TRBV29-1 13 CSSWDKRGTEAFF TGCAGCTCGTGGGACAAACGCGGCACTGAAGCTTTCTTT
TRBJ1-2 few - TRBV4-3 15 CASSQDLRQNYGYTF TGCGCCAGCAGCCAAGATCTTCGGCAGAACTATGGCTACACCTTC
TRBJ1-2 - - TRBV20-1 13 CSASRQENYGYTF TGCAGTGCTAGCCGACAGGAGAACTATGGCTACACCTTC
TRBJ2-3 - TRBD2 TRBV2 15 CASSPGGSGTDTQYF TGTGCCAGCAGCCCCGGCGGGAGTGGCACAGATACGCAGTATTTT
TRBJ1-2 - - TRBV5-1 13 CASRSDPNYGYTF TGCGCCAGCAGATCGGACCCAAACTATGGCTACACCTTC
TRBJ1-2 few - TRBV12-3/TRBV12-4 18 CASRQSPGRIQRDYGYTF TGTGCCAGCAGGCAAAGCCCCGGCAGGATTCAACGGGACTATGGCTACACCTTC
TRBJ1-5 - - TRBV20-1 14 CSARVTGPGQPQHF TGCAGTGCTAGAGTAACTGGCCCGGGTCAGCCCCAGCATTTT
TRBJ2-3 few - TRBV11-2 14 CASSSGGGGDTQYF TGTGCCAGCTCTAGTGGGGGAGGTGGAGATACGCAGTATTTT
TRBJ2-7 few - TRBV12-3/TRBV12-4 15 CASSLSAGYSYEQYF TGTGCCAGCAGTTTATCGGCAGGTTACTCCTACGAGCAGTACTTC
TRBJ2-5 - - TRBV20-1 12 CSARDQDATQYF TGCAGTGCTAGGGACCAAGACGCGACCCAGTACTTC
TRBJ1-1 - - TRBV12-3/TRBV12-4 14 CASSFHRLDIEAFF TGTGCCAGCAGTTTTCACAGATTGGACATTGAAGCTTTCTTT
TRBJ2-3 - - TRBV9 15 CASSPEEVSTDTQYF TGTGCCAGCAGCCCCGAGGAGGTCAGCACAGATACGCAGTATTTT
TRBJ1-2 - TRBD1 TRBV7-9 17 CASSPQERRDRGNGYTF TGTGCCAGCAGCCCACAGGAGAGGAGAGACAGGGGAAATGGCTACACCTTC
TRBJ2-3 - - TRBV12-3/TRBV12-4 15 CASSLSGLGGGTQYF TGTGCCAGCAGTTTATCCGGACTAGGGGGGGGTACGCAGTATTTT
TRBJ2-7 - - TRBV3-1 14 CAGSHGTKPGEQYF TGTGCCGGCAGCCACGGGACCAAGCCGGGCGAGCAGTACTTC
TRBJ2-5 - TRBD1 TRBV6-5 13 CASNDRGRETQYF TGTGCCAGCAACGACAGGGGGCGAGAGACCCAGTACTTC
TRBJ1-1 - - TRBV6-6 16 CASSPKRQLGGTEAFF TGTGCCAGCAGTCCAAAAAGACAGTTGGGGGGCACTGAAGCTTTCTTT
TRBJ1-5 - - TRBV7-9 15 CASNSPGEGNQPQHF TGTGCCAGCAACTCCCCGGGGGAAGGCAATCAGCCCCAGCATTTT
TRBJ2-7 - - TRBV24-1 17 CATSDSRLTGEVNEQYF TGTGCCACCAGTGACTCCCGACTAACGGGAGAGGTCAATGAGCAGTACTTC
TRBJ2-7 - - TRBV29-1 13 CSVEEAVSYEQYF TGCAGCGTTGAAGAAGCCGTTTCCTACGAGCAGTACTTC
TRBJ2-1 few TRBD2 TRBV10-3 15 CAIGTGLAGVNEQFF TGTGCCATCGGAACGGGACTAGCGGGAGTCAATGAGCAGTTCTTC
TRBJ2-5 - - TRBV12-3/TRBV12-4 13 CASIPGIQETQYF TGTGCCAGCATCCCCGGGATACAAGAGACCCAGTACTTC
TRBJ2-7 few - TRBV11-2 15 CASSLFSGRGYEQYF TGTGCCAGCAGCTTATTTTCAGGCAGGGGATACGAGCAGTACTTC
TRBJ2-7 - TRBD1 TRBV4-1 16 CASSQEGTGADYEQYF TGCGCCAGCAGCCAAGAGGGGACAGGGGCAGACTACGAGCAGTACTTC
TRBJ2-5 - - TRBV27 15 CASSLSPGVQETQYF TGTGCCAGCAGTTTAAGCCCAGGGGTCCAAGAGACCCAGTACTTC